This entry lists 6 T cell receptor beta chains sequenced from one sample in a study of blood T cell repertoires in COVID-19. Assay: immunoSEQ multiplex PCR; the TCRdb copy retains only in-frame clones and omits some. The table has some 41,000 clones, roughly 84% seen once. The sequenced sample consisted of peripheral blood. Every receptor here comes from a man in his 60s with active COVID-19.

The V and J genes are TRBV21-1 and TRBJ2-3; the DNA was not used to check the table's D call, TRBD2. TRBV21-1 is flagged as a pseudogene. The CDR3 is 16 amino acids. The CDR3 region is CASSKVLREGSDTQYF. The CDR3 DNA sequence: TGTGCCAGCAGCAAAGTCTTGCGGGAGGGGTCAGATACGCAGTATTTT.

The J gene is TRBJ2-1, the V gene TRBV9; D may be TRBD1 (6 bases). Germline lookup yields CDR1 SGDLS and CDR2 YYNGEE. V was trimmed by 4 bases and J by 5 bases, leaving 13 bases between them. CDR3 length: 14 residues. The CDR3 bases are TGTGCCAGCAGCTTGGGGGACATAAACAATGAGCAGTTCTTC. Protein product: CASSLGDINNEQFF.

V gene TRBV4-1 combines with J gene TRBJ2-5, with 7 bases lining up with TRBD1. The CDR3 is made up of 13 amino acids. Germline V gives CDR1 MGHRA, CDR2 YSYEKL. V was pared by 5 bases and J by 5 bases, with 5 bases of the junction left unmatched. CDR3 amino acids: CASSRGGRETQYF. The CDR3 DNA follows: TGCGCCAGCAGCAGAGGGGGCAGGGAGACCCAGTACTTC.

This sequence joins TRBV15 and TRBJ2-5; D uncertain. The germline V gene encodes CDR1 LNHNV and CDR2 YYDKDF (reference sequence). This CDR3 has 14 amino acids. The V end lost 7 bases, the J end lost 1 base, and 13 bases lay between the germline ends. Here the CDR3 reads CATTSNQFQETQYF. Here the CDR3 DNA reads TGTGCCACCACCTCGAACCAGTTCCAAGAGACCCAGTACTTC.

The genes are TRBV11-2 and TRBJ2-7, with D possibly being TRBD2 (5 bases). The CDR3 is 14 amino acids. Trimming removed 4 bases from V and 3 bases from J, with 13 bases in between. The germline V gene encodes CDR1 SGHAT and CDR2 FQNNGV. In nucleotides, the CDR3 is TGTGCCAGCAGCTCCCCCGGGATTGTCTACGAGCAGTACTTC. Its translation: CASSSPGIVYEQYF. The variable domain in full, with the rest retrieved from reference TRBV11-2 and TRBJ2-7, is EAGVAQSPRYKIIEKRQSVAFWCNPISGHATLYWYQQILGQGPKLLIQFQNNGVVDDSQLPKDRFSAERLKGVDSTLKIQPAKLEDSAVYLCASSSPGIVYEQYFGPGTRLTVT.

The gene calls are TRBV6-5 and TRBJ2-7, with TRBD2 as a possible D gene (6 bases). Per the germline V gene, CDR1 is MNHEY and CDR2 is SVGAGI. The ends were cut back, 7 bases at V and 0 bases at J, with 16 bases in the middle. The length of the CDR3 is 15 residues. The CDR3 coding sequence is TGTGCCAGCAACGGCCGGGACTCCAGCTCCTACGAGCAGTACTTC. Protein product: CASNGRDSSSYEQYF.